This is a list of T cell receptor beta chains from one sample in a study of blood T cell repertoires in COVID-19. Only in-frame clones appear in the TCRdb table, and some are missing; sequencing was by immunoSEQ multiplex PCR. The sample holds roughly 500,000 clones, 80% to 90% seen once. Input material: peripheral blood. The receptors stem from a young man with COVID-19, enrolled during active disease. CDR3s include the opening cysteine and the closing phenylalanine or tryptophan. A D gene is named only where the DNA matches it firmly. The size of a clone is reported for some rows only, either as once, few or many, or as a class for expanded clones.

J gene | D gene | V gene | clone size | CDR3 protein | CDR3 DNA
TRBJ2-7 | TRBD2 | TRBV19 | NA | CASSIRGTSYEQYF | TGTGCCAGTAGTATAAGGGGGACTAGTTACGAGCAGTACTTC
TRBJ2-7 | TRBD1 | TRBV18 | few | CASSPGQGSSYEQYF | TGTGCCAGCTCACCCGGACAGGGTAGCTCCTACGAGCAGTACTTC
TRBJ2-7 | NA | TRBV24-1 | many | CATVPSKPYEQYF | TGTGCCACCGTACCTAGTAAACCCTACGAGCAGTACTTC
TRBJ2-1 | NA | TRBV7-9 | NA | CASSLALAPNEQFF | TGTGCCAGCAGCTTAGCCCTAGCCCCCAATGAGCAGTTCTTC
TRBJ2-3 | TRBD2 | TRBV11-2 | NA | CASSSGGARTDTQYF | TGTGCCAGCAGCTCGGGGGGGGCACGCACAGATACGCAGTATTTT
TRBJ2-7 | NA | TRBV19 | NA | CASQDITSGEQYF | TGTGCCAGTCAGGACATAACCTCCGGGGAGCAGTACTTC
TRBJ2-3 | NA | TRBV7-3 | NA | CASSQSTTDTQYF | TGTGCCAGCAGCCAATCTACCACAGATACGCAGTATTTT
TRBJ1-3 | NA | TRBV5-4 | NA | CASSPGSGSGNTIYF | TGTGCCAGCAGCCCGGGCTCGGGGTCTGGAAACACCATATATTTT
TRBJ2-2 | NA | TRBV28 | NA | CASTSRRAGELFF | TGTGCCAGCACCTCCCGCCGGGCCGGGGAGCTGTTTTTT
TRBJ2-5 | TRBD1 | TRBV6-6 | once | CASSPTGAGTQYF | TGTGCCAGCAGCCCAACAGGGGCCGGGACCCAGTACTTC
TRBJ2-7 | NA | TRBV4-1 | NA | CASSRRDYEQYF | TGCGCCAGCAGCAGGCGGGACTACGAGCAGTACTTC
TRBJ2-1 | NA | TRBV21-1 | NA | CAIFNRDYNNEQFF | TGTGCCATCTTTAACCGGGACTACAACAATGAGCAGTTCTTC
TRBJ1-5 | TRBD1 | TRBV2 | few | CASSGQGVQPQHF | TGTGCCAGCAGTGGACAGGGGGTCCAGCCCCAGCATTTT
TRBJ2-3 | TRBD2 | TRBV3-1/TRBV3-2 | NA | CASSYGTSGGDTQYF | TGTGCCAGCAGCTATGGGACTAGCGGGGGGGATACGCAGTATTTT
TRBJ2-5 | TRBD2 | TRBV5-1 | NA | CASSLAQPIGTSEKQETQYF | TGCGCCAGCAGCTTGGCACAGCCAATTGGGACTAGCGAAAAACAAGAGACCCAGTACTTC
TRBJ2-7 | NA | TRBV11-3 | once | CASSLSDSYEQYF | TGTGCCAGCAGCTTGTCGGACAGCTACGAGCAGTACTTC
TRBJ2-5 | TRBD2 | TRBV7-8 | NA | CASSSSTSGNPETQYF | TGTGCCAGCAGCAGCTCGACTAGCGGGAATCCAGAGACCCAGTACTTC
TRBJ2-1 | TRBD2 | TRBV6-1 | NA | CASSEPGLAGAKQFF | TGTGCCAGCAGTGAACCTGGACTAGCGGGAGCTAAGCAGTTCTTC
TRBJ2-3 | TRBD2 | TRBV7-9 | NA | CASSRLAGPTDTQYF | TGTGCCAGCAGCCGATTAGCGGGACCCACAGATACGCAGTATTTT
TRBJ1-1 | NA | TRBV6-5 | NA | CASTPGVLNTEAFF | TGTGCCAGCACTCCCGGGGTCTTGAACACTGAAGCTTTCTTT
TRBJ2-1 | NA | TRBV5-1 | NA | CASSLTTGSSYNEQFF | TGCGCCAGCAGCTTGACTACAGGGAGCTCCTACAATGAGCAGTTCTTC
TRBJ2-7 | TRBD2 | TRBV5-1 | NA | CASSLFLAGLAEQYF | TGCGCCAGCAGCTTGTTCCTAGCGGGGCTAGCTGAGCAGTACTTC